Here is one TCR beta chain with its context. Its specificity is unknown. This CDR3 is built from 14 residues. CDR1 SGHRS and CDR2 YFSETQ come from the germline V gene. V dropped 5 bases and J dropped 4 bases, with 15 bases sitting between them. These data are taken from a study of cytomegalovirus exposure and HLA in healthy donors. Study-wide results and caveats: The listing of fewer than 200 TCR beta chains classed them as cytomegalovirus-associated. Whilst most TCR sequences proved rare, a subset of public TCRs occurred across many donors. Reports indicated that the classifier achieved high specificity and sensitivity in diagnosing cytomegalovirus status.

Profiled with immunoSEQ multiplex PCR; TCRdb holds only in-frame clones, not every one. The table lists 150,000 to 200,000 clones, 80% to 90% of them singletons, with roughly 1.4% in the top ten. The chain combines TRBV5-1 with TRBJ1-1; D is undetermined. Sequenced material: PBMCs. The clonotype was recovered from a woman aged 25-40 years in good health and CMV-seronegative. The CDR3 loop reads CASSTGGLGTEAFF. CDR3 coding DNA: TGCGCCAGCAGTACCGGAGGGCTAGGCACTGAAGCTTTCTTT.